Listed below are T cell receptor beta chains from one sample, sequenced in a study of T-cell memory formation after mild COVID-19. TCRdb passed the 5' RACE reads through MiXCR, listing each CDR3 protein once. The sample gives roughly 200,000 distinct CDR3 sequences, 16% of which show up once; around 1.9% is in the top ten. The sequenced sample consisted of PBMCs or a T cell subset sorted from them (not recorded which). Receptors were obtained from an adult woman who had mild COVID-19 (a few samples of this study predate the infection). Cell type and time point are not known. The CDR3 runs from the conserved cysteine through the conserved F or W. Fields, in order: clone size, J gene, V gene, D gene, CDR3 length, CDR3 DNA, CDR3 protein. A D gene is named only where the DNA matches it firmly. The size of a clone is reported for some rows only, either as once, few or many, or as a class for expanded clones.

clone size: NA
J gene: TRBJ2-3
V gene: TRBV7-2
D gene: TRBD2
CDR3 length: 18
CDR3 DNA: TGTGCCAGCAGCCTTAGGACTAGCGGGAGGGCAAGCACAGATACGCAGTATTTT
CDR3 protein: CASSLRTSGRASTDTQYF

clone size: NA
J gene: TRBJ2-1
V gene: TRBV11-3
D gene: TRBD2
CDR3 length: 15
CDR3 DNA: TGTGCCAGCAGCTTAACTAGCGGGACGGGCGATGAGCAGTTCTTC
CDR3 protein: CASSLTSGTGDEQFF

clone size: NA
J gene: TRBJ2-2
V gene: TRBV5-1
D gene: TRBD2
CDR3 length: 20
CDR3 DNA: TGCGCCAGCAGCCGGATGGAGCCGAGACTAGCGGGAGGGAACACCGGGGAGCTGTTTTTT
CDR3 protein: CASSRMEPRLAGGNTGELFF

clone size: NA
J gene: TRBJ1-2
V gene: TRBV7-9
D gene: NA
CDR3 length: 13
CDR3 DNA: TGTGCCAGCAGCTTAGCGGCAGGGGACGGCTACACCTTC
CDR3 protein: CASSLAAGDGYTF

clone size: NA
J gene: TRBJ1-5
V gene: TRBV27
D gene: NA
CDR3 length: 12
CDR3 DNA: TGTGCCAGCAGGGCGGGGGATCAGCCCCAGCATTTT
CDR3 protein: CASRAGDQPQHF

clone size: few
J gene: TRBJ2-7
V gene: TRBV3-1
D gene: NA
CDR3 length: 15
CDR3 DNA: TGTGCCAGCAGCCAAGATCCGGGTCTCTTCTACGAGCAGTACTTC
CDR3 protein: CASSQDPGLFYEQYF

clone size: few
J gene: TRBJ1-6
V gene: TRBV6-5
D gene: NA
CDR3 length: 15
CDR3 DNA: TGTGCCAGCAGTTTTGGCAGGGCTCCTAATTCACCCCTCCACTTT
CDR3 protein: CASSFGRAPNSPLHF

clone size: many
J gene: TRBJ2-3
V gene: TRBV12-3/TRBV12-4
D gene: NA
CDR3 length: 14
CDR3 DNA: TGTGCCAGCAGTTTACGTATGGGCACAGATACGCAGTATTTT
CDR3 protein: CASSLRMGTDTQYF

clone size: many
J gene: TRBJ2-7
V gene: TRBV12-3/TRBV12-4
D gene: NA
CDR3 length: 11
CDR3 DNA: TGTGCCAGCAGTTCAGGGGACGAGCAGTACTTC
CDR3 protein: CASSSGDEQYF

clone size: few
J gene: TRBJ2-7
V gene: TRBV10-3
D gene: TRBD2
CDR3 length: 15
CDR3 DNA: TGTGCCATCAGCGTCGGGACTAGCGGTTCCTACGAGCAGTACTTC
CDR3 protein: CAISVGTSGSYEQYF

clone size: few
J gene: TRBJ1-4
V gene: TRBV7-8
D gene: TRBD1
CDR3 length: 15
CDR3 DNA: TGTGCCAGCAGCCTACGACAGGGGGCTAATGAAAAACTGTTTTTT
CDR3 protein: CASSLRQGANEKLFF

clone size: NA
J gene: TRBJ2-7
V gene: TRBV6-1
D gene: TRBD1
CDR3 length: 15
CDR3 DNA: TGTGCCAGCAGTGCAATTAAGGGGGCTTCCTACGAGCAGTACTTC
CDR3 protein: CASSAIKGASYEQYF

clone size: NA
J gene: TRBJ2-3
V gene: TRBV7-8
D gene: NA
CDR3 length: 15
CDR3 DNA: TGTGCCAGCAGCCGCGAACCGGGAAAGGAGAATACGCAGTATTTT
CDR3 protein: CASSREPGKENTQYF

clone size: few
J gene: TRBJ2-7
V gene: TRBV18
D gene: NA
CDR3 length: 12
CDR3 DNA: TGTGCCAGCTCACCAGCTACCTACGAGCAGTACTTC
CDR3 protein: CASSPATYEQYF

clone size: NA
J gene: TRBJ2-3
V gene: TRBV2
D gene: NA
CDR3 length: 13
CDR3 DNA: TGTGCCAGCAGCCCCAGAATCACAGATACGCAGTATTTT
CDR3 protein: CASSPRITDTQYF

clone size: NA
J gene: TRBJ2-7
V gene: TRBV18
D gene: NA
CDR3 length: 14
CDR3 DNA: TGTGCCAGCTCGTCTTACGTCGACAAGTCCGAGCAGTACTTC
CDR3 protein: CASSSYVDKSEQYF

clone size: few
J gene: TRBJ1-6
V gene: TRBV6-1
D gene: TRBD1
CDR3 length: 16
CDR3 DNA: TGTGCCAGCAGCTACAGGGGGCGCGTCTATGATTCACCCCTCCACTTT
CDR3 protein: CASSYRGRVYDSPLHF

clone size: NA
J gene: TRBJ2-7
V gene: TRBV29-1
D gene: NA
CDR3 length: 11
CDR3 DNA: TGCAGCGCCTCGCGGGACAAGGAGCAGTACTTC
CDR3 protein: CSASRDKEQYF

clone size: NA
J gene: TRBJ2-7
V gene: TRBV7-9
D gene: TRBD2
CDR3 length: 15
CDR3 DNA: TGTGCCAGCAGCCCCAGACTAGCGGGAACCTACGAGCAGTACTTC
CDR3 protein: CASSPRLAGTYEQYF

clone size: NA
J gene: TRBJ2-3
V gene: TRBV12-3/TRBV12-4
D gene: TRBD2
CDR3 length: 17
CDR3 DNA: TGTGCCAGCAGCCGCATAGGACTAGCGGGAGCGCAGGATACGCAGTATTTT
CDR3 protein: CASSRIGLAGAQDTQYF

clone size: NA
J gene: TRBJ2-4
V gene: TRBV12-3/TRBV12-4
D gene: TRBD2
CDR3 length: 14
CDR3 DNA: TGTGCCAGCAGTTTAGCTGGTCTAGCGGGGGGCAAGTACTTC
CDR3 protein: CASSLAGLAGGKYF

clone size: few
J gene: TRBJ1-6
V gene: TRBV6-5
D gene: NA
CDR3 length: 15
CDR3 DNA: TGTGCCAGCAGTAGAGAGCGGTCTTGGGGTTCACCCCTCCACTTT
CDR3 protein: CASSRERSWGSPLHF

clone size: few
J gene: TRBJ2-5
V gene: TRBV24-1
D gene: NA
CDR3 length: 13
CDR3 DNA: TGTGCCACCAGTGATTGGTCCCAAGAGACCCAGTACTTC
CDR3 protein: CATSDWSQETQYF

clone size: few
J gene: TRBJ1-2
V gene: TRBV24-1
D gene: NA
CDR3 length: 14
CDR3 DNA: TGTGCCACCAGTGATTGGCGAACAAACTATGGCTACACCTTC
CDR3 protein: CATSDWRTNYGYTF

clone size: many
J gene: TRBJ2-3
V gene: TRBV5-1
D gene: NA
CDR3 length: 15
CDR3 DNA: TGCGCCAGCAGCTTAACCTCGCTGAGCACAGATACGCAGTATTTT
CDR3 protein: CASSLTSLSTDTQYF

clone size: few
J gene: TRBJ2-7
V gene: TRBV5-5
D gene: TRBD2
CDR3 length: 15
CDR3 DNA: TGTGCCAGCAGCCCCGGACTAGCTGATACCTACGAGCAGTACTTC
CDR3 protein: CASSPGLADTYEQYF

clone size: few
J gene: TRBJ2-1
V gene: TRBV29-1
D gene: TRBD1
CDR3 length: 15
CDR3 DNA: TGCAGCGTTGAAAAACGGGACAGGGGGTTCAATGAGCAGTTCTTC
CDR3 protein: CSVEKRDRGFNEQFF

clone size: NA
J gene: TRBJ1-6
V gene: TRBV5-1
D gene: TRBD1
CDR3 length: 14
CDR3 DNA: TGCGCCAGCAGCACTGGACAGGGGAATTCACCCCTCCACTTT
CDR3 protein: CASSTGQGNSPLHF

clone size: NA
J gene: TRBJ1-5
V gene: TRBV18
D gene: TRBD1
CDR3 length: 15
CDR3 DNA: TGTGCCAGCTCACCACCGGGACAGGGGAATCAGCCCCAGCATTTT
CDR3 protein: CASSPPGQGNQPQHF

clone size: few
J gene: TRBJ2-3
V gene: TRBV9
D gene: TRBD1
CDR3 length: 16
CDR3 DNA: TGTGCCAGCAGCGCGACCAGACAGGGACAGACAGATACGCAGTATTTT
CDR3 protein: CASSATRQGQTDTQYF

clone size: few
J gene: TRBJ2-7
V gene: TRBV5-1
D gene: NA
CDR3 length: 14
CDR3 DNA: TGCGCCAGCAGCCCAGGAACAGCCCGATCCGAGCAGTACTTC
CDR3 protein: CASSPGTARSEQYF

clone size: few
J gene: TRBJ2-7
V gene: TRBV5-1
D gene: TRBD2
CDR3 length: 15
CDR3 DNA: TGCGCCAGCAGCTTGACTAGCGGGCCCGTCTACGAGCAGTACTTC
CDR3 protein: CASSLTSGPVYEQYF

clone size: few
J gene: TRBJ1-1
V gene: TRBV30
D gene: NA
CDR3 length: 12
CDR3 DNA: TGTGCCTGGAGTGTATTTACCACTGAAGCTTTCTTT
CDR3 protein: CAWSVFTTEAFF

clone size: many
J gene: TRBJ2-3
V gene: TRBV4-3
D gene: TRBD2
CDR3 length: 16
CDR3 DNA: TGCGCCAGCAGCCAAGACGCTAGCGGTTACACAGATACGCAGTATTTT
CDR3 protein: CASSQDASGYTDTQYF

clone size: NA
J gene: TRBJ1-2
V gene: TRBV12-3/TRBV12-4
D gene: TRBD1
CDR3 length: 15
CDR3 DNA: TGTGCCAGCAGTCCCGGGACAGGGGTTACCTATGGCTACACCTTC
CDR3 protein: CASSPGTGVTYGYTF

clone size: NA
J gene: TRBJ2-3
V gene: TRBV7-2
D gene: NA
CDR3 length: 18
CDR3 DNA: TGTGCCAGCAGCTTAGTGGGGGGAGCTAGCCGAATCACAGATACGCAGTATTTT
CDR3 protein: CASSLVGGASRITDTQYF

clone size: NA
J gene: TRBJ2-3
V gene: TRBV6-1
D gene: TRBD2
CDR3 length: 18
CDR3 DNA: TGTGCCAGCAGTGAAGCCGTGGGGGCGAGCGGGGGATCAGATACGCAGTATTTT
CDR3 protein: CASSEAVGASGGSDTQYF

clone size: NA
J gene: TRBJ2-2
V gene: TRBV4-2
D gene: TRBD1
CDR3 length: 17
CDR3 DNA: TGTGCCAGCAGCCAAGAGGTGTTGACAGGGGGCTACGGGGAGCTGTTTTTT
CDR3 protein: CASSQEVLTGGYGELFF

clone size: few
J gene: TRBJ2-3
V gene: TRBV5-1
D gene: NA
CDR3 length: 12
CDR3 DNA: TGCGCCAGCAGGGTTGGGAGGGATACGCAGTATTTT
CDR3 protein: CASRVGRDTQYF

clone size: NA
J gene: TRBJ2-1
V gene: TRBV11-3
D gene: TRBD2
CDR3 length: 14
CDR3 DNA: TGTGCCAGCAGCTCTAGCGGGAGCGAGAATGAGCAGTTCTTC
CDR3 protein: CASSSSGSENEQFF